This T cell receptor beta chain was documented in a study of CD8+ T cells in alopecia areata. The germline V gene has CDR1 MGHRA and CDR2 YSYEKL. CDR3 length: 14 amino acids. This clone was counted between two and nine times. cDNA reverse transcribed from extracted RNA served as the sequencing template. Produced via immunoSEQ multiplex PCR; TCRdb's table is partial and in-frame only. The table records 150,000 or so clones, around 54% of them present only once. This chain links TRBV4-1 with TRBJ2-5, with D uncertain. The J call may be incorrect, as the DNA end agrees better with TRBJ2-7. The sequenced sample consisted of CD4+ T cells sorted from blood. The TCR sequence derives from a human donor in good health. CDR3 nucleotide sequence: TGCGCCAGCAGCCAAGTTCAGGCTACTCACGAGCAGTACTTC. Protein: CASSQVQATHEQYF.